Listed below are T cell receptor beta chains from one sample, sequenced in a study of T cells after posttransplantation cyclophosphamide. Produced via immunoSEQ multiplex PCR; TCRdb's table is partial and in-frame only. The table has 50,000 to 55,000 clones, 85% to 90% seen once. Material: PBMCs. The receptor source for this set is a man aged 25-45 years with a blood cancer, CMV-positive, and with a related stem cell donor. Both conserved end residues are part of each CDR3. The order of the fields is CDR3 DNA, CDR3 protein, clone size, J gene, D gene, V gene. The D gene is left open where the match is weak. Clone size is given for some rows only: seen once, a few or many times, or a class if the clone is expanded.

TGTGCCAGCAGCTTACCGGGACTAGCGGGAGCTCAGTACTTC CASSLPGLAGAQYF . TRBJ2-7 TRBD2 TRBV5-4
TGTGCCAGCAGCGTAGATGGCAACACTGAAGCTTTCTTT CASSVDGNTEAFF once TRBJ1-1 . TRBV9
TGTGCCAGCGAGCTAGGCGGGAGACTAGATACGCAGTATTTT CASELGGRLDTQYF . TRBJ2-3 TRBD2 TRBV5-8
TGTGCCAGCAGCTCGGTACTCCTCTACGAGCAGTACTTC CASSSVLLYEQYF . TRBJ2-7 . TRBV13
TGTGCCAGCAGCGGGACAGGGAACTACGAGCAGTACTTC CASSGTGNYEQYF . TRBJ2-7 TRBD1 TRBV5-4
TGTGCCAGCAGTTCGAGACTAGCGGGGGCAGATACGCAGTATTTT CASSSRLAGADTQYF . TRBJ2-3 TRBD2 TRBV11-2
TGTGCCAGTAGTATTAGCGGGAGCGCTGAGACCCAGTACTTC CASSISGSAETQYF . TRBJ2-5 TRBD2 TRBV19
TGTGCCAGCACTCTAGCGGGAGGGAATGAGCAGTTCTTC CASTLAGGNEQFF . TRBJ2-1 TRBD2 TRBV6-1
TGTGCTAGTGGCCTAAAAACAGGGGTTGGCTACACCTTC CASGLKTGVGYTF . TRBJ1-2 TRBD1 TRBV12-5
TGTGCCAGCAGCTTAATAGGGGGCCAGGCAGATACGCAGTATTTT CASSLIGGQADTQYF . TRBJ2-3 TRBD1 TRBV7-3
TGTGCCAGCAGTTACTCGAGGGGGCAATGGGACACTGAAGCTTTCTTT CASSYSRGQWDTEAFF . TRBJ1-1 TRBD1 TRBV6-5
TGTGCCAGCAGCTTGGCGGGGGGAGGGGAACAGCCCCAGCATTTT CASSLAGGGEQPQHF . TRBJ1-5 . TRBV5-6